Following are 28 T cell receptor beta chains from one sample sequenced in a study of T cell responses to AZD1222 COVID-19 vaccine. Profiling relied on immunoSEQ multiplex PCR, and the TCRdb table lists in-frame clones only, not all of them. Among roughly 100,000 clones listed, approximately 90% were seen once. The source material was peripheral blood, sampled on day 0 of AZD1222 vaccination. Source of these receptors: an adult in good health.

This chain connects TRBV11-3 to TRBJ2-1; the D gene is possibly TRBD1 (6 bases). V lost 4 bases, J lost 5 bases, and 18 bases lay in between. Germline V gives CDR1 SGHNT, CDR2 YENEEA. This CDR3 region has 16 residues. CDR3 DNA sequence: TGTGCCAGCAGCTCCCGGCAGGGGAGTGTAGACAATGAGCAGTTCTTC. It translates to CASSSRQGSVDNEQFF.

The chain employs TRBV11-3 and TRBJ2-5, with 8 bases that match TRBD2. V trimming: 5 bases; J trimming: 5 bases; junction bases outside the gene matches: 19. This CDR3 is 18 amino acids long. Germline lookup yields CDR1 SGHNT and CDR2 YENEEA. The CDR3 DNA follows: TGTGCCAGCAGCCGCGGGACTAGTGGTTCCCCTAGTCGGGAGACCCAGTACTTC. Amino acids: CASSRGTSGSPSRETQYF.

The chain joins TRBV6-5 to TRBJ2-7; D uncertain. The CDR3 is 13 residues long. The germline V gene has CDR1 MNHEY and CDR2 SVGAGI. V lost 6 bases and J lost 2, with 11 bases in between. The CDR3 here is CASRRRSPYEQYF. DNA of the CDR3: TGTGCCAGCAGGCGACGGAGTCCCTACGAGCAGTACTTC.

The chain carries TRBV19 and TRBJ2-3; a possible D gene is TRBD1 (6 bases). Germline V gene data show CDR1 as LNHDA and CDR2 as SQIVND (reference sequence). V shed 3 bases and J shed 3 bases, with 16 bases lying between them. This CDR3 is built from 16 residues. In nucleotides, the CDR3 is TGTGCCAGTAGTATGGTGCCTTCAGGGGTAACAGATACGCAGTATTTT. Its translation is CASSMVPSGVTDTQYF.

The rearrangement joins TRBV14 to TRBJ1-2, with D tentatively TRBD1 (6 bases). This CDR3 is built from 14 residues. The germline gives CDR1 SGHDN, CDR2 FVKESK. V gave up 0 bases and J gave up 7 bases, with 12 bases separating them. CDR3 sequence: CASSQDHRVGGYTF. CDR3 bases: TGTGCCAGCAGCCAAGATCACAGGGTCGGTGGCTACACCTTC.

The V gene is TRBV9, the J gene TRBJ1-2, with TRBD1 matching over 10 bases. The trim removed 6 bases at V and 11 bases at J, leaving 10 bases unmatched. Germline loops: CDR1 SGDLS, CDR2 YYNGEE. This CDR3 comprises 13 residues. The CDR3 DNA is TGTGCCAGCACTTCATACGGGACAGGGGTTTACACCTTC. This codes for CASTSYGTGVYTF. The full variable domain, completed using reference TRBV9 and TRBJ1-2, is DSGVTQTPKHLITATGQRVTLRCSPRSGDLSVYWYQQSLDQGLQFLIQYYNGEERAKGNILERFSAQQFPDLHSELNLSSLELGDSALYFCASTSYGTGVYTFGSGTRLTVV.

CDR3 sequence: CASGGGGAQHF. The CDR3 DNA reads as TGTGCCAGCGGCGGGGGGGGTGCCCAGCATTTT. The chain joins TRBV2 to TRBJ1-5; D possibly corresponds to TRBD1 (5 bases). Germline CDR1 and CDR2: SNHLY and FYNNEI. Trimming took 8 bases from V and 11 from J, leaving 13 bases between them. The CDR3 length is 11 residues.

Of note for this clone: Without the conserved terminal phenylalanine or tryptophan, this CDR3 likely stems from a read error. The chain has TRBV12-3 or TRBV12-4 and TRBJ1-6; D ambiguous. V was trimmed by 1 base and J by 3 bases, leaving 1 base between them. The CDR3 sequence is 13 residues long. DNA for the CDR3: TGTGCCAGCAGTTTAGACTATAATTCACCCCTCCACCTT. This translates into CASSLDYNSPLHL.

The chain recombines TRBV7-9 with TRBJ2-3; D is tentatively TRBD1 or TRBD2 (5 bases each). CDR1 is SEHNR, CDR2 FQNEAQ, per germline (reference sequence). The CDR3 loop spans 14 amino acids. Trimming shortened V by 5 bases and J by 1 base, and 10 bases separated the two germline ends. This chain's CDR3 is CASSPGAGTDTQYF. DNA for the CDR3: TGTGCCAGCAGCCCCGGGGCAGGCACAGATACGCAGTATTTT.

This clone was recorded once. The rearrangement links TRBV7-6 to TRBJ2-4; 7 bases map to TRBD1. This CDR3 contains 16 residues. V dropped 5 bases and J dropped 3; count of bases not matched to a gene: 10. Germline assignment: CDR1 SGHVS and CDR2 FNYEAQ. This chain's CDR3 is CASSPSTGIVKNIQYF. CDR3 nucleotide sequence: TGTGCCAGCAGCCCTTCGACAGGGATCGTCAAAAACATTCAGTACTTC. Supplemented by reference TRBV7-6 and TRBJ2-4, the full variable domain reads GAGVSQSPRYKVTKRGQDVALRCDPISGHVSLYWYRQALGQGPEFLTYFNYEAQQDKSGLPNDRFSAERPEGSISTLTIQRTEQRDSAMYRCASSPSTGIVKNIQYFGAGTRLSVL.

The chain has TRBV3-1 (or the pseudogene TRBV3-2) and TRBJ1-1, with D possibly matching TRBD1 (5 bases). The CDR3 is made up of 13 amino acids. Trimming pared 0 bases from V and 7 bases from J, leaving 9 bases between. Germline V gene lookup returns CDR1 LGHDT and CDR2 YNNKEL (reference sequence). In DNA, the CDR3 is TGTGCCAGCAGCCAAGAGCGTCAGGGTGAAGCTTTCTTT. It is translated as CASSQERQGEAFF.

V and J are TRBV12-3 or TRBV12-4 and TRBJ1-2; no clear D. The CDR3 runs 13 residues. V lost 5 bases, J lost 8 bases, and 15 bases lay in between. CDR3 sequence: CASSTLEGRGYTF. CDR3 DNA sequence: TGTGCCAGCAGTACCCTGGAAGGACGGGGCTACACCTTC.

The V and J genes are TRBV29-1 and TRBJ2-7; 7 nucleotides line up with TRBD1. CDR1 is SQVTM, CDR2 ANQGSEA, per germline. The CDR3 runs to 12 residues. Trimming at V came to 7 bases and at J to 3 bases, leaving 6 bases not matched to a gene. CDR3 loop: CSARQGFYEQYF. The CDR3 region has the DNA TGCAGCGCACGACAGGGATTCTACGAGCAGTACTTC.

The DNA for the CDR3 is TGCGCCAGCAGTCACCCCAGAATATGGGGCCGGGAAAAACTGTTTTTT. It specifies CASSHPRIWGREKLFF. This chain connects TRBV23-1 to TRBJ1-4; possible D gene TRBD1, 5 bases. TRBV23-1 is an open reading frame, and its role is uncertain. The length of the CDR3 is 16 residues. V was cut by 3 bases and J by 8 bases, with 19 bases left in between.

The chain links TRBV7-9 to TRBJ1-4; D gene ambiguous. The germline V and J ends were trimmed by 2 bases and 5 bases, with 6 bases remaining between them. The CDR3 covers 13 residues. The germline gives CDR1 SEHNR, CDR2 FQNEAQ (reference sequence). DNA for the CDR3: TGTGCCAGCAGCTTACGGGAGAATGAAAAACTGTTTTTT. Protein sequence: CASSLRENEKLFF. The variable domain in full, completed from reference TRBV7-9 and TRBJ1-4, reads DTGVSQNPRHKITKRGQNVTFRCDPISEHNRLYWYRQTLGQGPEFLTYFQNEAQLEKSRLLSDRFSAERPKGSFSTLEIQRTEQGDSAMYLCASSLRENEKLFFGSGTQLSVL.

This clone appeared a single time. V and J are TRBV29-1 and TRBJ2-3; 8 bases agree with TRBD2. V lost 3 bases, J lost 3 bases, and 8 bases stayed unmatched. In germline, CDR1 is SQVTM, CDR2 ANQGSEA. The CDR3 is made up of 15 amino acids. CDR3 protein: CSVDPGLEITDTQYF. The CDR3 nucleotides are TGCAGCGTTGACCCGGGACTAGAGATAACAGATACGCAGTATTTT.

The chain couples TRBV3-1 (or the pseudogene TRBV3-2) to TRBJ2-1; TRBD2 matches at 15 bases. The germline gives CDR1 LGHDT, CDR2 YNNKEL (reference sequence). The V gene end was trimmed by 4 bases and the J gene end by 4 bases; junction bases not matched to a gene: 5. CDR3 length: 17 amino acids. CDR3 in amino acids: CASSPGLAGGPYNEQFF. In DNA form, the CDR3 reads TGTGCCAGCAGCCCCGGACTAGCGGGGGGGCCATACAATGAGCAGTTCTTC.

This chain uses TRBV29-1 with TRBJ1-3; the D gene is possibly TRBD1 (6 bases). The V gene's germline CDR1 is SQVTM and CDR2 ANQGSEA. With 4 bases removed from V and 4 bases from J, the gap between germline ends came to 11 bases. The CDR3 has 13 amino acids. CDR3: CSVGGGPGNTIYF. In nucleotides, the CDR3 is TGCAGCGTTGGTGGGGGGCCAGGAAACACCATATATTTT.

The rearrangement joins TRBV15 to TRBJ1-1; possibly TRBD1 for D (5 bases). The CDR3 consists of 13 residues. The germline V gene has CDR1 LNHNV and CDR2 YYDKDF (reference sequence). V lost 5 bases and J lost 11, with 18 bases in between. The CDR3 DNA reads as TGTGCCACCAGCCGCAAGTTGGGGGTTGACGCTTTCTTT. Residues: CATSRKLGVDAFF.

V usage is TRBV7-9 and J usage is TRBJ1-5; D unclear. Trimming removed 5 bases from V and 2 bases from J, with 10 bases in between. This CDR3 has 14 residues. Germline loops: CDR1 SEHNR, CDR2 FQNEAQ (reference sequence). The CDR3 spells CASSPVSGNQPQHF. In DNA, the CDR3 is TGTGCCAGCAGCCCTGTTTCAGGCAATCAGCCCCAGCATTTT.

The chain joins TRBV4-2 to TRBJ1-4, with D perhaps matching TRBD1 (5 bases). CDR1 and CDR2 from the germline V gene are LGHNA and YNFKEQ. V was trimmed by 0 bases and J by 5 bases, leaving 10 bases between them. The CDR3 runs 15 residues. The DNA of the CDR3 is TGTGCCAGCAGCCAAGACCCAGGGATGAATGAAAAACTGTTTTTT. Translated: CASSQDPGMNEKLFF.

A few counts support this clone. The V and J genes are TRBV11-2 and TRBJ1-6; 7 bases match TRBD1. The CDR3 length is 14 residues. The junction had 6 bases not matched to a gene; V was cut back by 1 base and J by 12 bases. Germline lookup yields CDR1 SGHAT and CDR2 FQNNGV. This CDR3 is CASSLVSRGGPLHF. The DNA for the CDR3 is TGTGCCAGCAGCTTAGTGTCCAGGGGGGGACCCCTCCACTTT. The full variable domain, in which reference TRBV11-2 and TRBJ1-6 provide the parts outside the CDR3, is EAGVAQSPRYKIIEKRQSVAFWCNPISGHATLYWYQQILGQGPKLLIQFQNNGVVDDSQLPKDRFSAERLKGVDSTLKIQPAKLEDSAVYLCASSLVSRGGPLHFGNGTRLTVT.

The gene calls are TRBV2 and TRBJ2-1; D not resolved. V lost 9 bases to trimming and J lost 7 bases, with 19 bases between them. This CDR3 has 14 amino acids. Germline assignment: CDR1 SNHLY and CDR2 FYNNEI. The CDR3 coding sequence is TGTGCCAGTACACCGGTCGACGTTGGGAATGAGCAGTTCTTC. This gives the protein CASTPVDVGNEQFF.

The J gene is TRBJ1-2, the V gene TRBV21-1; no check of the table's D call, TRBD1, against the DNA was made. TRBV21-1 represents a pseudogene. CDR3 size: 16 residues. The CDR3 DNA sequence: TGTGCCAGCAGCACGGAGATTCGGACAGATTCCTATGGCTACACCTTC. Its protein product is CASSTEIRTDSYGYTF.

DNA for the CDR3: TGCGCCAGCAGCCAAGAAGTGCTAACAGGGGGCCGTCAGCCCCAGCATTTT. As protein: CASSQEVLTGGRQPQHF. The gene calls are TRBV4-1 and TRBJ1-5, with 9 bases matching TRBD1. The V and J ends lost 0 bases and 6 bases, in that order; junction bases with no gene match: 9. CDR1 and CDR2 from the germline V gene are MGHRA and YSYEKL. This CDR3 spans 17 amino acids.

This chain uses TRBV24-1 with TRBJ1-6; D perhaps matches TRBD1 (5 bases). CDR1 is KGHDR, CDR2 SFDVKD, per germline. The CDR3 is made up of 12 amino acids. V was trimmed by 6 bases and J by 14 bases, leaving 13 bases between them. The CDR3 region has the DNA TGTGCCACCAGTCGGCAGGGAAGGTCCCTCCACTTT. It codes for CATSRQGRSLHF.

This clone occurred once. The V gene is TRBV7-2, the J gene TRBJ2-1; the D gene is possibly TRBD2 (6 bases). Germline V gives CDR1 SGHTA, CDR2 FQGNSA. CDR3 length equals 14 residues. V gave up 1 base and J gave up 7 bases, with 11 bases separating them. CDR3 DNA: TGTGCCAGCAGCTTAGTGGGGACTCGAAATGAGCAGTTCTTC. Amino acids: CASSLVGTRNEQFF.

The chain has TRBV19 and TRBJ1-2, with D maybe TRBD1 (5 bases). Looked up from germline, CDR1 is LNHDA and CDR2 is SQIVND (reference sequence). The CDR3 covers 13 residues. Trimming removed 6 bases at V and 7 bases at J, with 15 bases between. CDR3 amino acids: CASSPLDKIGYTF. CDR3 in DNA: TGTGCCAGTAGCCCGCTGGACAAAATTGGCTACACCTTC.